This T cell receptor (beta chain) was captured in a study of technical replicates of blood from several donors. Sequencing was performed with immunoSEQ multiplex PCR; in TCRdb, only in-frame clones are kept and a portion is missing. Of around 15,000 clones listed, roughly 91% were seen once; the top ten hold roughly 13%. The CDR3 runs 13 residues. Germline lookup yields CDR1 SNHLY and CDR2 FYNNEI. The junction had 0 bases not matched to a gene; V was cut back by 8 bases and J by 0 bases. Source material: PBMCs. This sequence joins TRBV2 and TRBJ2-7; 11 positions agree with TRBD2. This clonotype originated in a human donor in good health. CDR3 protein: CASGTSGSYEQYF. The CDR3 DNA is TGTGCCAGCGGGACTAGCGGCTCCTACGAGCAGTACTTC. The whole variable domain, filled in from reference TRBV2 and TRBJ2-7, reads EPEVTQTPSHQVTQMGQEVILRCVPISNHLYFYWYRQILGQKVEFLVSFYNNEISEKSEIFDDQFSVERPDGSNFTLKIRSTKLEDSAMYFCASGTSGSYEQYFGPGTRLTVT.